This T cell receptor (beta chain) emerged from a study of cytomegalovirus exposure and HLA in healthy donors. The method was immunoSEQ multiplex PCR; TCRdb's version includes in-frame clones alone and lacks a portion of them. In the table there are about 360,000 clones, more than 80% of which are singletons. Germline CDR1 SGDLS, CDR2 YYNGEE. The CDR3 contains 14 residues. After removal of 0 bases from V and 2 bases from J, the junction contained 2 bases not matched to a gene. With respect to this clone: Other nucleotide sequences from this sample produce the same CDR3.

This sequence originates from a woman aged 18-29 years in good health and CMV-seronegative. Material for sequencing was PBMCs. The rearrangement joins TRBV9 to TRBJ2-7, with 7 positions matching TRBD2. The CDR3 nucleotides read TGTGCCAGCAGCGTAGGCCTAGCGGCCTACGAGCAGTACTTC. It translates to CASSVGLAAYEQYF.